This T cell receptor (beta chain) was retrieved from a study of blood T cell repertoires in COVID-19. Study-level background: T cells, B-cell-depleted T cells, or PBMCs provided the cDNA or gDNA that served as material.

Assay: immunoSEQ multiplex PCR; the TCRdb copy retains only in-frame clones and omits some. Among about 160,000 clones listed, over 70% were seen once. The age range of participants was about 18 to 90 years, with residence in more than 20 US areas. Categorization into cohorts depended on clinical history that participants reported. Trimming took off 3 bases at V and 7 bases at J, with 12 bases between the two ends. The germline CDR1 and CDR2 sequences are KGHSH and LQKENI. There are 14 residues in the CDR3. V is TRBV18 and J is TRBJ1-4; no firm D call. The sequencing sample was made of PBMCs or T cells enriched from blood (not recorded which). The TCR was taken from a woman aged 45-60 years in a cohort exposed to, infected with or recovered from COVID-19 (not recorded which). The CDR3, as DNA: TGTGCCAGCTCACCTCTAGGGAGTATTGAAAAACTGTTTTTT. Translating it yields CASSPLGSIEKLFF.